Below are 2 T cell receptor beta chains sequenced from a single sample in a study of spatial heterogeneity in lung cancer. One entry per CDR3 protein results from TCRdb running MiXCR on the 5' RACE reads. The table lists approximately 15,000 distinct CDR3 sequences, about 3.6% of them singletons. Stated time point: sample taken at primary tumor resection. The sample was normal lung tissue next to the tumor, taken at surgery. All receptors come from a male donor with early-stage non-small cell lung cancer.

This clonotype was seen many times. Found in a library prepared for alpha chains, this beta chain is an off-target read, and its abundance has little meaning. The rearrangement links TRBV29-1 to TRBJ1-5; D may be TRBD1 (5 bases). CDR3 length: 12 residues. The V gene lost 7 bases and the J gene lost 3 bases, with 10 bases spanning the gap. The germline V gene has CDR1 SQVTM and CDR2 ANQGSEA. This CDR3 is CSAGIHNQPQHF. As DNA, the CDR3 is TGCAGCGCAGGGATCCACAATCAGCCCCAGCATTTT.

This clonotype was counted ten times or more. The library was prepared for alpha chains; this beta chain is a stray read, so its frequency means little. V is TRBV7-2 and J is TRBJ2-1; D is ambiguous. V lost 6 bases and J lost 6, with 21 bases in between. The CDR3 has 16 residues. The V gene's germline CDR1 is SGHTA and CDR2 FQGNSA. The CDR3 DNA follows: TGTGCCAGCAGTTCTAGGGTCCGAATCAACGTCAATGAGCAGTTCTTC. Amino acids: CASSSRVRINVNEQFF.